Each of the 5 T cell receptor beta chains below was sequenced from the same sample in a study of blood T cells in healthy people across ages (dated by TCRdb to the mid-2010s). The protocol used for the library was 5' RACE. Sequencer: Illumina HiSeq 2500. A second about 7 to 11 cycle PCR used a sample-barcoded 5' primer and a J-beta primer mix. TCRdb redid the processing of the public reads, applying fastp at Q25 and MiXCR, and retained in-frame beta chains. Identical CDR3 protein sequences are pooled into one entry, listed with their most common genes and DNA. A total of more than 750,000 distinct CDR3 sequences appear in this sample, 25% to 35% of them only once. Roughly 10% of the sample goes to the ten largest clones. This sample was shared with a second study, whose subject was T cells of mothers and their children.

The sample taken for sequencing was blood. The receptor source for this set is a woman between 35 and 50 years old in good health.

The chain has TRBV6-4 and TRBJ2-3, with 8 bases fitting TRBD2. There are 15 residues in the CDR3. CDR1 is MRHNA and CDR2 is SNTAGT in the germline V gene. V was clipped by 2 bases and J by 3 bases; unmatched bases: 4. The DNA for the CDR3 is TGTGCCAGCAGTGACCGGGGGGGGGAGACAGATACGCAGTATTTT. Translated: CASSDRGGETDTQYF.

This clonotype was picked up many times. CDR3 DNA: TGTGCCAGCAGCTTAGTTGGGGGCCCCATTACAACTAACTATGGCTACACCTTC. This gives the protein CASSLVGGPITTNYGYTF. The rearrangement joins TRBV7-2 to TRBJ1-2, with D possibly matching TRBD1 (6 bases). The CDR3 runs to 18 residues. V lost 1 base to trimming and J lost 0 bases, with 18 bases between them. Germline V gene data show CDR1 as SGHTA and CDR2 as FQGNSA.

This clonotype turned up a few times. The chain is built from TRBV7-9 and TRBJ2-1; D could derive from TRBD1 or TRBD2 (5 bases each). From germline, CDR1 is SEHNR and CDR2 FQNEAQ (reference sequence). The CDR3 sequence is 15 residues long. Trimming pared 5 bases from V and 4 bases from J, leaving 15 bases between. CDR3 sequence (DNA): TGTGCCAGCAGCCGCAGGGACCAAAGATACAATGAGCAGTTCTTC. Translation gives CASSRRDQRYNEQFF. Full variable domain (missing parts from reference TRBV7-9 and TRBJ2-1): DTGVSQNPRHKITKRGQNVTFRCDPISEHNRLYWYRQTLGQGPEFLTYFQNEAQLEKSRLLSDRFSAERPKGSFSTLEIQRTEQGDSAMYLCASSRRDQRYNEQFFGPGTRLTVL.

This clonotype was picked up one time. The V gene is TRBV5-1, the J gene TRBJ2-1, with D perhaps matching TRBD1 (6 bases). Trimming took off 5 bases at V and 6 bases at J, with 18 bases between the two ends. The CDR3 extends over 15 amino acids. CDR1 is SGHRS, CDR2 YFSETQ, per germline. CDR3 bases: TGCGCCAGCAGTTCTCAGGGGTCTCCTTCCAATGAGCAGTTCTTC. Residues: CASSSQGSPSNEQFF.

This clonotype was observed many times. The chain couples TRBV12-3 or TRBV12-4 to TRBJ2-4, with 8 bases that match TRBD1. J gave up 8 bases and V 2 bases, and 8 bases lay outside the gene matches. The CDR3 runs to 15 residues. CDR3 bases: TGTGCCAGCAGTTTACCCCAGGGGGCTCAGGACATTCAGTACTTC. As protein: CASSLPQGAQDIQYF.